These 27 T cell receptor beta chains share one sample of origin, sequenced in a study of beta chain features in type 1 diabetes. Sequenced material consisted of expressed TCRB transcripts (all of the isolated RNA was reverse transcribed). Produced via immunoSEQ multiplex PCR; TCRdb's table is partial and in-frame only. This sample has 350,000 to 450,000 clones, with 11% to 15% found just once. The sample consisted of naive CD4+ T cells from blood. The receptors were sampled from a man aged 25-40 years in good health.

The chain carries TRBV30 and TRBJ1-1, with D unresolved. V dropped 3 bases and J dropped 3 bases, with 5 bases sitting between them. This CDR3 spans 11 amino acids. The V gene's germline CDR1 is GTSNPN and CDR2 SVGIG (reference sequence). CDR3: CAWRRDTEAFF. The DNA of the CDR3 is TGTGCCTGGAGGCGGGACACTGAAGCTTTCTTT.

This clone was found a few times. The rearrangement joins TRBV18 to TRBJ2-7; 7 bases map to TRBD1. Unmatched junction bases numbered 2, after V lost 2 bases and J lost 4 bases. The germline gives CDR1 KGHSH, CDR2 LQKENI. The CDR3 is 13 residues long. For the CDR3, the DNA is TGTGCCAGCTCACCAGGGGACAGATACGAGCAGTACGTC. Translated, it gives CASSPGDRYEQYV.

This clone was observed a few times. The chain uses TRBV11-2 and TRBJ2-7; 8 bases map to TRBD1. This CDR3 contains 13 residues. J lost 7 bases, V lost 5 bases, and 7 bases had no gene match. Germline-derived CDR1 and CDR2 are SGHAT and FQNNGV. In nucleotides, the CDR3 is TGTGCCAGCAGCCAGGGGGCCGGAGGTGAGCAGTACTTC. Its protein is CASSQGAGGEQYF.

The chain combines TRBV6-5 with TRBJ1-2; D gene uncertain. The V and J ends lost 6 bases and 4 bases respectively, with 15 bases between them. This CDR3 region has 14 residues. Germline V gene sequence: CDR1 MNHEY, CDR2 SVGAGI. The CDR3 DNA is TGTGCCAGCAGCCACAAGTTATCGATCTATGGCTACACCTTC. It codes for CASSHKLSIYGYTF.

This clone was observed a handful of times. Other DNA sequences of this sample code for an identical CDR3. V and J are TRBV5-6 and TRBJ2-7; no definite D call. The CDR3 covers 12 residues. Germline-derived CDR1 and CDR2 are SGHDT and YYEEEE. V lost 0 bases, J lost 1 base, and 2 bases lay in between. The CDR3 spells CASSLASYEQYV. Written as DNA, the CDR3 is TGTGCCAGCAGCTTGGCGTCCTACGAGCAGTACGTC.

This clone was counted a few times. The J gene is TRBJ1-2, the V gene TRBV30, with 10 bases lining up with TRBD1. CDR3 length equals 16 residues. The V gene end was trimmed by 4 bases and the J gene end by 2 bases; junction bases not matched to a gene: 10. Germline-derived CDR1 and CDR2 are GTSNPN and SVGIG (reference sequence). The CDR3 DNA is TGTGCCTGGAACCAGAGACAGGGGGCGCAGAACTATGGCTACACCTTC. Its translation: CAWNQRQGAQNYGYTF. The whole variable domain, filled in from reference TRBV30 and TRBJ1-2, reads SQTIHQWPATLVQPVGSPLSLECTVEGTSNPNLYWYRQAAGRGLQLLFYSVGIGQISSEVPQNLSASRPQDRQFILSSKKLLLSDSGFYLCAWNQRQGAQNYGYTFGSGTRLTVV.

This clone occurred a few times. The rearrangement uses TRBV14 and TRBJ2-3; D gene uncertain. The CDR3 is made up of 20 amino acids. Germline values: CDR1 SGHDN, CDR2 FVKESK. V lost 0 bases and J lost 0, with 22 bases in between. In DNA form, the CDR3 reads TGTGCCAGCAGCCAAGACCCAATGAGCGCCGACGATTCTAGCACAGATACGCAGTATTTT. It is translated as CASSQDPMSADDSSTDTQYF.

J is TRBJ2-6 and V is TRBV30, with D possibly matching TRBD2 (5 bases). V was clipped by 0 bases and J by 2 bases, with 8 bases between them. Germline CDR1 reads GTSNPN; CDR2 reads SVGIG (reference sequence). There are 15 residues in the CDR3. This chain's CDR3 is CAWSVWGAGANVLTF. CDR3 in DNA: TGTGCCTGGAGTGTATGGGGAGCTGGGGCCAACGTCCTGACTTTC.

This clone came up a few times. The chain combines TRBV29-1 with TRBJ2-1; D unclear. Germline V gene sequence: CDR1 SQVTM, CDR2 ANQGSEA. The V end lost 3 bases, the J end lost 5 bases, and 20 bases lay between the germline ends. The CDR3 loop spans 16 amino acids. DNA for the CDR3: TGCAGCGTTGATCCCCTCCGGCGAGTCGCGGACAATGAGCAGTTCTTC. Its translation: CSVDPLRRVADNEQFF.

DNA for the CDR3: TGTGCCAGCAGCTTAGTTAGCGGGGGTTACAATGAGCAGTTCTTC. Its protein product is CASSLVSGGYNEQFF. The chain recombines TRBV7-2 with TRBJ2-1; 9 nucleotides agree with TRBD2. The germline gives CDR1 SGHTA, CDR2 FQGNSA. With V trimmed by 1 base and J by 4 bases, 2 bases remained unmatched. The CDR3 is made up of 15 amino acids.

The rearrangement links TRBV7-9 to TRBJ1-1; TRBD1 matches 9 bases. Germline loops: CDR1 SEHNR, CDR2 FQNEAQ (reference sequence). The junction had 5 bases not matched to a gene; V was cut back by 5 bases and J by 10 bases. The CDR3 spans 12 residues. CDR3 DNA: TGTGCCAGCAGCCGGACAGGGGACGGAGCTTTCTTT. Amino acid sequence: CASSRTGDGAFF.

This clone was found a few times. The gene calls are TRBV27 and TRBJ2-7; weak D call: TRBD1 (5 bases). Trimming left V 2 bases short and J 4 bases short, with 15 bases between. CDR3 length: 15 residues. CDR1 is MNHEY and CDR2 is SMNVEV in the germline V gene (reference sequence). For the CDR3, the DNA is TGTGCCAGCAGTTTAAAAGGGGATTTCCTTTACGAGCAGTACTTC. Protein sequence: CASSLKGDFLYEQYF.

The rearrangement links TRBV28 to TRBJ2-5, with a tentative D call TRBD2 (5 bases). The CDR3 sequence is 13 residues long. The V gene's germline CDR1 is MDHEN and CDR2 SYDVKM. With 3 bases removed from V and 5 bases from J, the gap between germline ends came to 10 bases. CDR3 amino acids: CASSLGRLETQYF. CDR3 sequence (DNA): TGTGCCAGCAGTTTGGGGAGACTCGAGACCCAGTACTTC.

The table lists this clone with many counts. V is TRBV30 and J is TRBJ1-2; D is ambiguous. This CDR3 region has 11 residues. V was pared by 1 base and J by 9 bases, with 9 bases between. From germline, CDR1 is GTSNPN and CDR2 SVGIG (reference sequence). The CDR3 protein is CAWSGGVSYTF. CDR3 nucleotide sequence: TGTGCCTGGAGTGGTGGGGTGAGCTACACCTTC.

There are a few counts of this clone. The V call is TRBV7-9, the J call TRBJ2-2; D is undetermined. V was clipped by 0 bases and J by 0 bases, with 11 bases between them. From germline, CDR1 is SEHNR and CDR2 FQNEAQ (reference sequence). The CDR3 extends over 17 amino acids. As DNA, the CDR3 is TGTGCCAGCAGCTTAGCGGTCAAGCGTACGAACACCGGGGAGCTGTTTTTT. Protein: CASSLAVKRTNTGELFF.

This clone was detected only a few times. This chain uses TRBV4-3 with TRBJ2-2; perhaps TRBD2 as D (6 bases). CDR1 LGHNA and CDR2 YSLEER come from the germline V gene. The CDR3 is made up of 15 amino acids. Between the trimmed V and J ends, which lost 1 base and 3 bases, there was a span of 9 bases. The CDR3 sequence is CASSQVGSDTGELFF. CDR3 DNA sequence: TGCGCCAGCAGCCAAGTCGGGAGTGACACCGGGGAGCTGTTTTTT.

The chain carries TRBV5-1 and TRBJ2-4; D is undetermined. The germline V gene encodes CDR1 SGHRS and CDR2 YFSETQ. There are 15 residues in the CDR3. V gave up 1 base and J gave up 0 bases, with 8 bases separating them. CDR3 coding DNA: TGCGCCAGCAGCTTGTCAGCCTTAGCCAAAAACATTCAGTACTTC. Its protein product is CASSLSALAKNIQYF.

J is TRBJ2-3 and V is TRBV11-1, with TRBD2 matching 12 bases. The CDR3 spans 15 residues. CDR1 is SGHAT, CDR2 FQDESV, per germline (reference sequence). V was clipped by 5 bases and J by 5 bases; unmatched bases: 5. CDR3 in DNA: TGTGCCAGCAGCGAGCCGGGACTAGCGGGAGATACGCAGTATTTT. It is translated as CASSEPGLAGDTQYF.

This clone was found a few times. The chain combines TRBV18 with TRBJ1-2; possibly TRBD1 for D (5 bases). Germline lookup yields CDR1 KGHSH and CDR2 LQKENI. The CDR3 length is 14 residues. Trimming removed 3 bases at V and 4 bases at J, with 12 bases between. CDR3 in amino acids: CASSPAGKGYGYTF. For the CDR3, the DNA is TGTGCCAGCTCACCCGCAGGGAAGGGCTATGGCTACACCTTC.

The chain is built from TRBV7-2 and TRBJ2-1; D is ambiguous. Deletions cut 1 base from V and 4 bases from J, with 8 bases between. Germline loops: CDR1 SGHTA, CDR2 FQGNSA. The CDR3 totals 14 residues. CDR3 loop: CASSLVHGYNEQFF. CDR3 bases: TGTGCCAGCAGCTTAGTACACGGTTACAATGAGCAGTTCTTC.

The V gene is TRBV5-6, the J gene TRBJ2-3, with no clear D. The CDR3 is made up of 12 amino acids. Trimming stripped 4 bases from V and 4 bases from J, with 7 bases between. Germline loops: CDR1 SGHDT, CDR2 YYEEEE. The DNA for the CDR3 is TGTGCCAGCAGCGGATCTTCAGATACGCAGTATTTT. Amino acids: CASSGSSDTQYF. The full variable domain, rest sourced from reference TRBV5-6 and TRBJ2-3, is DAGVTQSPTHLIKTRGQQVTLRCSPKSGHDTVSWYQQALGQGPQFIFQYYEEEERQRGNFPDRFSGHQFPNYSSELNVNALLLGDSALYLCASSGSSDTQYFGPGTRLTVL.

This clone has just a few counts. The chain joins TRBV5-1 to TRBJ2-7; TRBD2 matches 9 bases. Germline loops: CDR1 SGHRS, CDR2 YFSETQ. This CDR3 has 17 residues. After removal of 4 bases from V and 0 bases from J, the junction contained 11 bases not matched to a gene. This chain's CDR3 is CASSPASGASSSYEQYV. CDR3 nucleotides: TGCGCCAGCAGCCCGGCTAGCGGGGCAAGCAGCTCCTACGAGCAGTACGTC.

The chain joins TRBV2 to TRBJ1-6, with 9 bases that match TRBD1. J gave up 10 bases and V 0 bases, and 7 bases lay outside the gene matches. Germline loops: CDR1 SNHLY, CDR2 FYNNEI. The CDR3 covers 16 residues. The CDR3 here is CASSEALGTGKSPLHF. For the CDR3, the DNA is TGTGCCAGCAGTGAAGCGCTAGGGACAGGGAAATCACCCCTCCACTTT.

CDR3 in amino acids: CASSLGTGAAQPQHF. CDR3 DNA sequence: TGTGCCAGCAGCTTAGGGACAGGGGCCGCCCAGCCCCAGCATTTT. The V and J genes are TRBV7-6 and TRBJ1-5; 9 nucleotides agree with TRBD1. The CDR3 totals 15 residues. The germline V gene encodes CDR1 SGHVS and CDR2 FNYEAQ. V trimming: 1 base; J trimming: 7 bases; junction bases outside the gene matches: 5. Filled out from reference TRBV7-6 and TRBJ1-5, the complete variable domain reads GAGVSQSPRYKVTKRGQDVALRCDPISGHVSLYWYRQALGQGPEFLTYFNYEAQQDKSGLPNDRFSAERPEGSISTLTIQRTEQRDSAMYRCASSLGTGAAQPQHFGDGTRLSIL.

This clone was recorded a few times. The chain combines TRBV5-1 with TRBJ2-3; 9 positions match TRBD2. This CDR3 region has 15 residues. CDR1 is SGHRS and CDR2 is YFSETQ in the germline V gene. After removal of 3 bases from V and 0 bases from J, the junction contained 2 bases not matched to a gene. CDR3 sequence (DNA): TGCGCCAGCAGCTCTAGCGGGAAGAGCACAGATACGCAGTATTTT. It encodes CASSSSGKSTDTQYF. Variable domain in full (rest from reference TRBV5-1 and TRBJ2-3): KAGVTQTPRYLIKTRGQQVTLSCSPISGHRSVSWYQQTPGQGLQFLFEYFSETQRNKGNFPGRFSGRQFSNSRSEMNVSTLELGDSALYLCASSSSGKSTDTQYFGPGTRLTVL.

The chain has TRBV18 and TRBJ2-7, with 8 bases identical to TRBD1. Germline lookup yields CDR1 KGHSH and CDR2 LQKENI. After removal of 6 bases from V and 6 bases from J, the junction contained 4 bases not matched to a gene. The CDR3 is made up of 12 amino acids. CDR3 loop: CASSPDRGEQYV. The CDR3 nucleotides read TGTGCCAGCTCTCCCGACAGGGGCGAGCAGTACGTC.

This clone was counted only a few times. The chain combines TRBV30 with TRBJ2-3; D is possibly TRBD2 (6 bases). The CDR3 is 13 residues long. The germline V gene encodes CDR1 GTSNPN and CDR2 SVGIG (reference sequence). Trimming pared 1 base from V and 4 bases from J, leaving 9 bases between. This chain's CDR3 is CAWSELAPDTQYF. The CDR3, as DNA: TGTGCCTGGAGTGAGCTAGCGCCAGATACGCAGTATTTT.